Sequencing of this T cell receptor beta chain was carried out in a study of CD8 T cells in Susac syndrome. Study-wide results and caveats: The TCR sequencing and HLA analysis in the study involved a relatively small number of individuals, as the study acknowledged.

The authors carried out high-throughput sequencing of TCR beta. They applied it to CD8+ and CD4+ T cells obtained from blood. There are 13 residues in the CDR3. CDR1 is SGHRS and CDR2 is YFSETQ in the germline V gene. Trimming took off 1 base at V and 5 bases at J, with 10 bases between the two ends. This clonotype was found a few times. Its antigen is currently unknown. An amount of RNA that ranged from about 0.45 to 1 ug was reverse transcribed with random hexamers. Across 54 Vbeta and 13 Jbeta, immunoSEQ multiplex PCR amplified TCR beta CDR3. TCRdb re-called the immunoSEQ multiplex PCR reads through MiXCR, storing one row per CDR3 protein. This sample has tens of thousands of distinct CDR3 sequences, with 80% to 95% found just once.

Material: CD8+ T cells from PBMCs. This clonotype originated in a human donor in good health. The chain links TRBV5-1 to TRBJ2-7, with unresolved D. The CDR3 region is CASSLPGSNEQYF. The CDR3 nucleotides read TGCGCCAGCAGCTTGCCAGGTAGCAACGAGCAGTACTTC.